Here is one T cell receptor beta chain with its context. The target antigen is unknown. This specimen comes from a study of shared clonotypes between healthy human individuals. Study-level background: The study used three CD4 naive, three CD4 memory, two CD8 naive and one CD8 memory plate per donor.

The naive CD8 subset, CD45RO-negative cells positively selected for CCR7, excluded terminally differentiated effector memory CD45RA+ cells. Sorted-subset replicate PCR reactions contained about 200 ng DNA, corresponding to tens of thousands of T cell genomes. TCRdb keeps only in-frame clones here, not all; method: immunoSEQ multiplex PCR. The table records over 800,000 clones, roughly 92% of them present only once. Trimming cost V 4 bases and J 3 bases; bases outside gene matches: 9. From germline, CDR1 is SGDLS and CDR2 YYNGEE. The CDR3 is made up of 15 amino acids. The study, taken as a whole, reports: Rarefaction indicated that sorted-subset sequencing remained incomplete although depth was large. Generation probabilities were higher for clonotypes shared across all four sorted-subset donors than for unshared ones.

J is TRBJ2-7 and V is TRBV9; 8 nucleotides line up with TRBD2. The sequence was obtained from a man younger than 40 in good health. The sample comprised naive CD8+ T cells sorted from blood. CDR3 sequence: CASSPTGTSHYEQYF. As DNA, the CDR3 is TGTGCCAGCAGCCCTACCGGGACTAGTCACTACGAGCAGTACTTC. Full variable domain (outside the CDR3, taken from reference TRBV9 and TRBJ2-7): DSGVTQTPKHLITATGQRVTLRCSPRSGDLSVYWYQQSLDQGLQFLIQYYNGEERAKGNILERFSAQQFPDLHSELNLSSLELGDSALYFCASSPTGTSHYEQYFGPGTRLTVT.